Listed below are T cell receptor beta chains from one sample, sequenced in a study of blood T cell repertoires in COVID-19. TCRdb's table, derived via immunoSEQ multiplex PCR, lists solely in-frame clones and lacks some. This sample has about 330,000 clones, with under 90% found just once. Material for sequencing was PBMCs or T cells enriched from blood (not recorded which). Receptors originate from a woman younger than 30 who had recovered from COVID-19. Both conserved end residues are part of each CDR3. D genes are given only for firm matches.

J gene,D gene,V gene,CDR3 protein,CDR3 DNA
TRBJ1-1,TRBD1,TRBV4-2,CASSQGPGSGGANTEAFF,TGTGCCAGCAGCCAAGGGCCAGGGTCAGGGGGCGCGAACACTGAAGCTTTCTTT
TRBJ2-1,NA,TRBV7-2,CASTTKTGGGEQFF,TGTGCCAGCACCACAAAAACAGGGGGGGGTGAGCAGTTCTTC
TRBJ2-6,NA,TRBV5-1,CASSFDTFSGANVLTF,TGCGCCAGCAGCTTCGACACATTTTCTGGGGCCAACGTCCTGACTTTC
TRBJ2-2,NA,TRBV18,CASSPPITGELFF,TGTGCCAGCTCACCACCTATCACCGGGGAGCTGTTTTTT
TRBJ1-1,NA,TRBV19,CASSVTGSTEAFF,TGTGCCAGTAGTGTCACAGGGTCCACTGAAGCTTTCTTT
TRBJ1-5,NA,TRBV27,CASSLITGSNQPQHF,TGTGCCAGCAGTCTCATAACAGGGAGCAATCAGCCCCAGCATTTT
TRBJ2-7,TRBD1,TRBV4-1,CASSQDPGGTYEQYF,TGCGCCAGCAGCCAAGATCCAGGGGGCACCTACGAGCAGTACTTC
TRBJ2-7,TRBD1,TRBV5-3,CARSPYLDRGRDYEQYF,TGTGCCAGAAGCCCCTACCTCGACAGGGGGCGCGACTACGAGCAGTACTTC
TRBJ1-2,NA,TRBV10-2,CASAWGGGDGYTF,TGCGCCAGCGCATGGGGGGGCGGAGATGGCTACACCTTC
TRBJ1-6,NA,TRBV28,CASSLTGSNSPLHF,TGTGCCAGCAGTTTGACAGGATCAAATTCACCCCTCCACTTT
TRBJ1-1,TRBD1,TRBV6-1,CASSRTGQRAFF,TGTGCCAGCAGCCGGACAGGGCAGAGAGCTTTCTTT
TRBJ2-1,TRBD1,TRBV9,CASSSGQYNNEQFF,TGTGCCAGCAGCTCGGGACAGTACAACAATGAGCAGTTCTTC
TRBJ1-2,NA,TRBV11-2,CASSPSRTAANYGYTF,TGTGCCAGCAGCCCCTCACGGACAGCCGCTAACTATGGCTACACCTTC
TRBJ1-1,TRBD1,TRBV28,CASSPTGGRGTEAFF,TGTGCCAGCAGTCCGACAGGGGGCCGGGGCACTGAAGCTTTCTTT
TRBJ1-5,NA,TRBV30,CAWSGQPNQPQHF,TGTGCCTGGAGTGGACAGCCCAATCAGCCCCAGCATTTT
TRBJ2-7,NA,TRBV21-1,CASSKAGTREGSSSYEQYF,TGTGCCAGCAGCAAAGCTGGGACTAGAGAAGGGTCGAGCTCCTACGAGCAGTACTTC
TRBJ1-1,NA,TRBV30,CAWSVFRTEAFF,TGTGCCTGGAGTGTGTTTCGCACTGAAGCTTTCTTT
TRBJ2-3,NA,TRBV19,CASSLITDTQYF,TGTGCCAGTAGTCTAATCACAGATACGCAGTATTTT
TRBJ2-1,NA,TRBV10-2,CASSRDTYNEQFF,TGCGCCAGCAGTCGGGACACTTACAATGAGCAGTTCTTC
TRBJ2-5,NA,TRBV6-1,CASSEGGVQETQYF,TGTGCCAGCAGTGAAGGGGGGGTACAAGAGACCCAGTACTTC